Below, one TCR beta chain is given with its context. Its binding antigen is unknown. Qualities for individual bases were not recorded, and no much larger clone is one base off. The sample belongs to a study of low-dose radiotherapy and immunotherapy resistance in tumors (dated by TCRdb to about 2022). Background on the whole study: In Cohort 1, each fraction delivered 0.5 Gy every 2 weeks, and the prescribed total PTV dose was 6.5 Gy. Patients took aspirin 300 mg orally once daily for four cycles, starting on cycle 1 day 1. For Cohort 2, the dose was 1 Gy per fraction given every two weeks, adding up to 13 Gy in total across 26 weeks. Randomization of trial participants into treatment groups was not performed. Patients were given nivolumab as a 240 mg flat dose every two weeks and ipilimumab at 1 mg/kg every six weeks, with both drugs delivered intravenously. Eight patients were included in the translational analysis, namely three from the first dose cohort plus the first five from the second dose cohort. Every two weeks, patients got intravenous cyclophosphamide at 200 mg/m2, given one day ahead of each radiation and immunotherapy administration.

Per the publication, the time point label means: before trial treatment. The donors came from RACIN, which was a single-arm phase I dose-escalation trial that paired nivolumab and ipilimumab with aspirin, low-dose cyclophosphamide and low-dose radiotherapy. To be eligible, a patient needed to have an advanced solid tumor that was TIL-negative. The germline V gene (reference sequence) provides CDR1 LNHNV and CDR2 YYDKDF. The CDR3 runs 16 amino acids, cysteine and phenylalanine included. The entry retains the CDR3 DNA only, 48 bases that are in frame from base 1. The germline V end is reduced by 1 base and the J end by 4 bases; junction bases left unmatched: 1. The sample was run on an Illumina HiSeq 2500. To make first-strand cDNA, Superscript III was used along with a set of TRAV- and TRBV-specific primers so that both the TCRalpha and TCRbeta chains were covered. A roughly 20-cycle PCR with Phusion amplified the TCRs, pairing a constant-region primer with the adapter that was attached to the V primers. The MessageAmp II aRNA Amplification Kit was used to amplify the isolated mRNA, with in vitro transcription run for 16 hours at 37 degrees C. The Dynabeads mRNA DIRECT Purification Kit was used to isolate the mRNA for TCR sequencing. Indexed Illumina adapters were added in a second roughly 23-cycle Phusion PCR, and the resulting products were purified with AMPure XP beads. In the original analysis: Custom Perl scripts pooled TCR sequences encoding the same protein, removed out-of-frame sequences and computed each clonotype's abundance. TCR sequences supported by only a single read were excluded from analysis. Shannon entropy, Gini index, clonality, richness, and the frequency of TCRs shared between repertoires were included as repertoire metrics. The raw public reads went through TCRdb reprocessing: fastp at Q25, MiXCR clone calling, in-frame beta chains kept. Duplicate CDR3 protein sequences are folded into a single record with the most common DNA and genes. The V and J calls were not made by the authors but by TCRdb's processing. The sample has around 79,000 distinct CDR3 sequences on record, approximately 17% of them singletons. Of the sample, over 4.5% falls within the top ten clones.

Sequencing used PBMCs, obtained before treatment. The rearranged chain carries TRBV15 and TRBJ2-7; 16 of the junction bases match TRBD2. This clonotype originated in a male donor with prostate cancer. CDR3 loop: CATSRGGLAGGYEQYF. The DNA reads TGTGCCACCAGCAGAGGGGGACTAGCGGGGGGGTACGAGCAGTACTTC.